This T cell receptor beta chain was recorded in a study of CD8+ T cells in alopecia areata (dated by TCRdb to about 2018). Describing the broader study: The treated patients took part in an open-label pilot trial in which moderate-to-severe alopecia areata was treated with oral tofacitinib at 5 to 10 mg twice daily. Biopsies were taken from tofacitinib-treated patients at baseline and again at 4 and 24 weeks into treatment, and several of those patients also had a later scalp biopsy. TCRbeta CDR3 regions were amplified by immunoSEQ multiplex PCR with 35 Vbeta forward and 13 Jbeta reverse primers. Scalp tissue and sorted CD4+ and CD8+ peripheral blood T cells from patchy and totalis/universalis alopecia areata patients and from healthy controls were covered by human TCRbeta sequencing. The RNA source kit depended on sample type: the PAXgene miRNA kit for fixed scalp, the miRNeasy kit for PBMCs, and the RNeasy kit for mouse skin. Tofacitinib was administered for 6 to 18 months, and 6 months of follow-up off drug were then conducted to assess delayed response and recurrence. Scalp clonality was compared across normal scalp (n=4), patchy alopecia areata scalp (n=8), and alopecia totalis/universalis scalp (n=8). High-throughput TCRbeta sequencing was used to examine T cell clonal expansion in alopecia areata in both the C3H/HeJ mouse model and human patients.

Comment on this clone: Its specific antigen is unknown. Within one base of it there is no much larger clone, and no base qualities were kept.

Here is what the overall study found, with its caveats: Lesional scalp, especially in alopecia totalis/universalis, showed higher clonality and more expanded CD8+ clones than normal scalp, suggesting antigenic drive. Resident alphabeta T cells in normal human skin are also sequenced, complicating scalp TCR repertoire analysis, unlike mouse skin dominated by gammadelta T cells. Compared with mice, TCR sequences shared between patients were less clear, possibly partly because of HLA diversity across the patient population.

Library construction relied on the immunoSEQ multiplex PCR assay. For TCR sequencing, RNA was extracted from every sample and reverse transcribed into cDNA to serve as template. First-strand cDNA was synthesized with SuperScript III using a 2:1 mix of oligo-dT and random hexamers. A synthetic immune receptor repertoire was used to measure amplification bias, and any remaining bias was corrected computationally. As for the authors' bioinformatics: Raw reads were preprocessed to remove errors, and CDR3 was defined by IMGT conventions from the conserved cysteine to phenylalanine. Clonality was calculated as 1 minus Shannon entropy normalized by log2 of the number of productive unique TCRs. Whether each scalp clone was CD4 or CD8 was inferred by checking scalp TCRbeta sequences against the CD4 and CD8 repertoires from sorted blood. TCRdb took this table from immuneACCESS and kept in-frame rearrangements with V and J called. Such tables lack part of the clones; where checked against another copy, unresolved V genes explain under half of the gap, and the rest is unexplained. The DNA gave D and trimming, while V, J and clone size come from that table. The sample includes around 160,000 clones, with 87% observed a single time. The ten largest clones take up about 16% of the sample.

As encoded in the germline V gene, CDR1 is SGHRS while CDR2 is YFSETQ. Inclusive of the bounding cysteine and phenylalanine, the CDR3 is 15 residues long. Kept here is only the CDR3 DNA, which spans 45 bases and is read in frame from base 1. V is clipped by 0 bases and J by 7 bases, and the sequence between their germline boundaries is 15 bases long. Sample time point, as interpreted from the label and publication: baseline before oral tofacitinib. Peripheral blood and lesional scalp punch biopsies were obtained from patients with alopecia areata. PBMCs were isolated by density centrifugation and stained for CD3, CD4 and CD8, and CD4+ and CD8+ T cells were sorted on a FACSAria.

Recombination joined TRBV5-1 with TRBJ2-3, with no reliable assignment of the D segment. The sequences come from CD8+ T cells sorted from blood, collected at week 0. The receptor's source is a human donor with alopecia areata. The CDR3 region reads CASSLGPYLNNTQYF. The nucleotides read TGCGCCAGCAGCTTGGGCCCGTACCTTAATAATACGCAGTATTTT.